This T cell receptor (beta chain) emerged from a study of human T cells and chemical hapten exposure. Overall study: Sensitizing treatment utilized 2% DPC over an approximately 2 cm by approximately 2 cm portion of upper inner arm skin. Small pooled library volume differences chiefly drove per-sample TCR yield variation. Broader study findings: DPC sensitization left the count of TCRs above 1 in 1000 unchanged.

To note about this clonotype: What it binds is not known.

Trimming removed 1 base at V and 5 bases at J, with 26 bases between. The CDR3 extends over 19 amino acids. Germline CDR1 is SGHAT and CDR2 is FQNNGV. The study used a library that attached unique molecular identifiers to individual cDNA molecules. TCRdb ran MiXCR on the RACE reads and lists one entry per CDR3 protein. This sample has 95,000 to 150,000 distinct CDR3 sequences, with approximately 14% found just once. Time point indicated: patch test 1, 2 weeks after DPC sensitization. Treatment indicated: therapeutic diphenylcyclopropenone sensitization with weekly scalp DPC. This TCR was recovered from a man aged 18 to 35 with alopecia areata. Some clones in this sample may be carry-over from other donors' samples. Source: whole blood, taken in connection with sensitization to the hapten diphenylcyclopropenone (DPC). The V call is TRBV11-2, the J call TRBJ1-1, with D tentatively TRBD1 (6 bases). The CDR3 sequence is CASSLVLILQGKTGTEAFF. The CDR3 region has the DNA TGTGCCAGCAGCTTAGTATTGATTCTACAGGGTAAGACGGGGACTGAAGCTTTCTTT.